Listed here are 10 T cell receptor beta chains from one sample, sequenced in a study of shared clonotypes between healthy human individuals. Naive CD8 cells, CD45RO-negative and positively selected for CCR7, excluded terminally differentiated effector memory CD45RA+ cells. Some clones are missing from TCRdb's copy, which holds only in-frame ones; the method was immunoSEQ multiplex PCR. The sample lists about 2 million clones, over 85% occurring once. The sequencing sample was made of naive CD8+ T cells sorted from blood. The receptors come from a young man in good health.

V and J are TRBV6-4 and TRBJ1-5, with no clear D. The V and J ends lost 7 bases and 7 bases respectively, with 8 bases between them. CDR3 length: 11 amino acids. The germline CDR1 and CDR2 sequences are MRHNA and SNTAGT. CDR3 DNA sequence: TGTGCCAGCAAGTGGAGGCAGCCCCAGCATTTT. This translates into CASKWRQPQHF.

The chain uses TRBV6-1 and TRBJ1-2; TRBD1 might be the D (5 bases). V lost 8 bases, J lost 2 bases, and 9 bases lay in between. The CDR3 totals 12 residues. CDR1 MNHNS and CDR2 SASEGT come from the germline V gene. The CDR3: CASGGGNYGYTF. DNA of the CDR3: TGTGCCAGCGGGGGAGGGAACTATGGCTACACCTTC.

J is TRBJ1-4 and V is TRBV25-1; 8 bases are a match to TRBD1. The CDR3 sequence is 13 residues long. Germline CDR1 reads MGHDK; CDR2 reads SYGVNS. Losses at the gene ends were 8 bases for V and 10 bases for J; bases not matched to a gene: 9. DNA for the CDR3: TGTGCCAGCTTAGACAGGGGTGATGGAAAACTGTTTTTT. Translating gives CASLDRGDGKLFF.

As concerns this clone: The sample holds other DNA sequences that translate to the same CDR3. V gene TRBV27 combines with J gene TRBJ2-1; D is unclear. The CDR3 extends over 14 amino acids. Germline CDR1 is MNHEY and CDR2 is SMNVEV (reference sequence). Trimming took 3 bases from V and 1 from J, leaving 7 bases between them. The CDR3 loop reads CASSLGVSYNEQFF. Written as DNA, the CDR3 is TGTGCCAGCAGTTTGGGCGTATCCTACAATGAGCAGTTCTTC.

This CDR3 is CASSFFPNEQYF. The CDR3 region has the DNA TGTGCCAGCAGCTTTTTCCCAAACGAGCAGTACTTC. This rearrangement joins TRBV7-9 to TRBJ2-7, with unresolved D. This CDR3 is 12 amino acids long. Germline loops: CDR1 SEHNR, CDR2 FQNEAQ (reference sequence). V dropped 3 bases and J dropped 5 bases, with 8 bases sitting between them. The full variable domain, completed using reference TRBV7-9 and TRBJ2-7, is DTGVSQNPRHKITKRGQNVTFRCDPISEHNRLYWYRQTLGQGPEFLTYFQNEAQLEKSRLLSDRFSAERPKGSFSTLEIQRTEQGDSAMYLCASSFFPNEQYFGPGTRLTVT.

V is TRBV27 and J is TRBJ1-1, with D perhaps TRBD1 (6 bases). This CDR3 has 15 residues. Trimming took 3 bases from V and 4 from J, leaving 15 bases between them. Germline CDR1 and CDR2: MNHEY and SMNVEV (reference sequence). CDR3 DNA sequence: TGTGCCAGCAGTTTCGGGGGGCCGGTTAGCACTGAAGCTTTCTTT. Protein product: CASSFGGPVSTEAFF.

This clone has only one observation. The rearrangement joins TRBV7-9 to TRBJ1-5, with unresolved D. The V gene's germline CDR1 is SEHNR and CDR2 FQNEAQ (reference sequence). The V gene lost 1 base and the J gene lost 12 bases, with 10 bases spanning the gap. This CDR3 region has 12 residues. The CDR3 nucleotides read TGTGCCAGCAGCTTAGATGGATTCCTCCAGCATTTT. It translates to CASSLDGFLQHF.

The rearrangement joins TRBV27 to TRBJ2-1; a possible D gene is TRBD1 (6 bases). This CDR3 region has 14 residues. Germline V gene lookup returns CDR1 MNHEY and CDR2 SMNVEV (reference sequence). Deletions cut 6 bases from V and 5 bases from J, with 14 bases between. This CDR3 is CASRRIGGNNEQFF. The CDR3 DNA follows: TGTGCCAGCAGACGAATAGGGGGAAACAATGAGCAGTTCTTC.

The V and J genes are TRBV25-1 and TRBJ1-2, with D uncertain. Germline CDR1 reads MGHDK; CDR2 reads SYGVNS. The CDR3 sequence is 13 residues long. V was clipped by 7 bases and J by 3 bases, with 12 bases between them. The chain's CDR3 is CASTNPWDYGYTF. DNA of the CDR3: TGTGCCAGCACTAACCCCTGGGACTATGGCTACACCTTC.

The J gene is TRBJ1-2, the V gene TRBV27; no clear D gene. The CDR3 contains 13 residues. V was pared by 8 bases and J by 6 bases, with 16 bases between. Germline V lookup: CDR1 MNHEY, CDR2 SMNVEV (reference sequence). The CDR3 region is CASSTSSFNGYTF. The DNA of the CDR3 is TGTGCCAGCTCGACGTCCAGCTTTAATGGCTACACCTTC.